This TCR beta chain was sequenced during a study of T cell responses to AZD1222 COVID-19 vaccine. Study-wide results and caveats: The sample set comprised mostly white British donors with more females, and clonal diversity was possibly underestimated. Repertoire sampling was restricted to post-peak T cell response timepoints. Variant regions that are unmutated are reportedly the target of nearly half of spike-specific TCRs. At study baseline, merely about 6 AZD1222 recipients were seropositive.

Method: immunoSEQ multiplex PCR; TCRdb's copy keeps in-frame clones and lacks some. The top ten hold approximately 2% of the sample, which has under 150,000 clones, 75% to 95% seen once. The CDR3 spans 15 residues. V shed 1 base and J shed 0 bases, with 9 bases lying between them. The germline V gene encodes CDR1 SGHTA and CDR2 FQGNSA. For this clone: Its specificity is unknown.

The clonotype originates from an adult who received the AZD1222 COVID-19 vaccine. Sequenced material: peripheral blood, taken 28 days after the second AZD1222 dose. The chain links TRBV7-2 to TRBJ1-2; D gene uncertain. As DNA, the CDR3 is TGTGCCAGCAGCTTAGTGGAGGGATCTAACTATGGCTACACCTTC. Residues: CASSLVEGSNYGYTF.